Following are 12 T cell receptor beta chains from one sample sequenced in a study of T cell responses to AZD1222 COVID-19 vaccine. Clones were sequenced by immunoSEQ multiplex PCR, and TCRdb holds only the in-frame ones, with some missing. The sample has 86,000 or so clones; approximately 89% are singletons. The specimen comprised peripheral blood, sampled on day 0 of AZD1222 vaccination. The receptors were sampled from an adult in good health.

This clone is a singleton in its sample. The chain joins TRBV4-3 to TRBJ2-5; 7 bases are shared with TRBD2. CDR3 length: 15 residues. The germline V gene encodes CDR1 LGHNA and CDR2 YSLEER. J was trimmed by 2 bases and V by 4 bases; bases with no gene match: 7. Here the CDR3 reads CASSPRLAVQETQYF. In DNA, the CDR3 is TGCGCCAGCAGCCCCCGACTAGCAGTACAAGAGACCCAGTACTTC.

The V and J genes are TRBV9 and TRBJ1-1; D gene ambiguous. The V gene lost 2 bases and the J gene lost 5 bases, with 13 bases spanning the gap. The CDR3 has 14 amino acids. Germline V lookup: CDR1 SGDLS, CDR2 YYNGEE. In nucleotides, the CDR3 is TGTGCCAGCAGCGTTACGCCCGGAGGGACTGAAGCTTTCTTT. Translation: CASSVTPGGTEAFF.

V gene TRBV6-2 or TRBV6-3 combines with J gene TRBJ1-2, with TRBD1 matching over 7 bases. V shed 2 bases and J 4 bases; nucleotides not matched to a gene: 7. Germline assignment: CDR1 MNHEY and CDR2 SVGEGT. The CDR3 contains 15 residues. In DNA form, the CDR3 reads TGTGCCAGCAGTTACCGGGACAGTGACGGCTATGGCTACACCTTC. Its translation: CASSYRDSDGYGYTF.

The chain employs TRBV6-1 and TRBJ1-1; D uncertain. V was clipped by 2 bases and J by 3 bases, with 10 bases between them. There are 14 residues in the CDR3. Per germline, CDR1 MNHNS and CDR2 SASEGT. The CDR3 protein is CASSETGSDTEAFF. DNA for the CDR3: TGTGCCAGCAGTGAAACTGGGTCTGACACTGAAGCTTTCTTT.

The chain recombines TRBV28 with TRBJ2-1; 12 positions match TRBD1. V dropped 6 bases and J dropped 3; count of bases not matched to a gene: 6. The germline CDR1 and CDR2 sequences are MDHEN and SYDVKM. The CDR3 loop spans 16 amino acids. Here the CDR3 DNA reads TGTGCCAGCAGCTCCGGGACAGGGGGCCTCTACAATGAGCAGTTCTTC. As protein: CASSSGTGGLYNEQFF.

The chain joins TRBV3-1 (or the pseudogene TRBV3-2) to TRBJ2-2; TRBD1 matches 7 bases. The germline V gene has CDR1 LGHDT and CDR2 YNNKEL (reference sequence). The CDR3 consists of 16 residues. The ends lost 2 bases at V and 2 bases at J; junction bases unmatched: 5. CDR3 DNA: TGTGCCAGCAGCCAACCGACAGGGAGTAACACCGGGGAGCTGTTTTTT. Amino acid sequence: CASSQPTGSNTGELFF.

The V gene is TRBV12-3 or TRBV12-4, the J gene TRBJ2-5; unclear D gene. CDR3 length: 13 amino acids. Trimming took 3 bases from V and 1 from J, leaving 6 bases between them. Here the CDR3 reads CASSFPPQETQYF. CDR3 in DNA: TGTGCCAGCAGTTTTCCCCCCCAAGAGACCCAGTACTTC.

The chain uses TRBV11-3 and TRBJ2-2, with 14 bases identical to TRBD2. The CDR3 is made up of 20 amino acids. Per the germline V gene, CDR1 is SGHNT and CDR2 is YENEEA. V dropped 0 bases and J dropped 2; count of bases not matched to a gene: 8. CDR3 sequence: CASSLDGGLAGDYNTGELFF. The CDR3 DNA follows: TGTGCCAGCAGCTTAGATGGGGGACTAGCGGGAGATTACAACACCGGGGAGCTGTTTTTT.

The rearrangement joins TRBV2 to TRBJ1-1; no clear D gene. Trimming took off 5 bases at V and 2 bases at J, with 9 bases between the two ends. The CDR3 sequence is 13 residues long. Germline V gene sequence: CDR1 SNHLY, CDR2 FYNNEI. The CDR3 nucleotides read TGTGCCAGCAGTTCCTGGGCCAACACTGAAGCTTTCTTT. This codes for CASSSWANTEAFF.

The chain combines TRBV6-5 with TRBJ2-7, with 7 bases matching TRBD1. The V gene's germline CDR1 is MNHEY and CDR2 SVGAGI. The V gene end was trimmed by 7 bases and the J gene end by 3 bases; junction bases not matched to a gene: 3. CDR3 length: 12 amino acids. The CDR3 coding sequence is TGTGCCAGCACCCGGGACAGCTACGAGCAGTACTTC. Its translation is CASTRDSYEQYF.

The chain's CDR3 is CASSIGGGRGILNTEAFF. CDR3 bases: TGTGCCAGTAGTATAGGGGGCGGCAGGGGAATCCTGAACACTGAAGCTTTCTTT. The V gene is TRBV19, the J gene TRBJ1-1, with D maybe TRBD1 (6 bases). The V gene's germline CDR1 is LNHDA and CDR2 SQIVND (reference sequence). V lost 1 base and J 0 bases, leaving 18 bases between the germline ends. The CDR3 is 18 residues long.

This clone appeared once. This chain joins TRBV20-1 and TRBJ2-1, with 8 positions matching TRBD2. Germline trimming cut 3 bases from V and 1 base from J; bases unmatched to any gene: 2. The germline V gene encodes CDR1 DFQATT and CDR2 SNEGSKA (reference sequence). This CDR3 has 14 residues. The CDR3 loop is CSASRGGSYNEQFF. CDR3 DNA sequence: TGCAGTGCTAGTCGGGGGGGTTCCTACAATGAGCAGTTCTTC.